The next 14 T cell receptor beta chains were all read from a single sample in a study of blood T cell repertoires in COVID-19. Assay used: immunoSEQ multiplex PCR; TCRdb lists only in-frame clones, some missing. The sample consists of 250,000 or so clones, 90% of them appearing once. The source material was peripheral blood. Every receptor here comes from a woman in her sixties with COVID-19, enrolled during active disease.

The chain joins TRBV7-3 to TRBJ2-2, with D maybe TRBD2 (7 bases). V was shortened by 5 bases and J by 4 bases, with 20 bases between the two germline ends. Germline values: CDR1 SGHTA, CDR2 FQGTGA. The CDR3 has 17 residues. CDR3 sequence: CASSPYIRGAATGELFF. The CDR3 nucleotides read TGTGCCAGCAGCCCCTACATTCGGGGGGCGGCCACCGGGGAGCTGTTTTTT.

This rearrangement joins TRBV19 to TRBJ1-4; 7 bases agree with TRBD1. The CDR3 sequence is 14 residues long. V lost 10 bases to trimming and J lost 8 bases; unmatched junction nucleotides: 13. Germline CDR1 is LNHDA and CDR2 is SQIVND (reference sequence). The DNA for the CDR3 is TGTGCCACCAGAGGGGGGACAGTAGACGAAAAACTGTTTTTT. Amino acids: CATRGGTVDEKLFF.

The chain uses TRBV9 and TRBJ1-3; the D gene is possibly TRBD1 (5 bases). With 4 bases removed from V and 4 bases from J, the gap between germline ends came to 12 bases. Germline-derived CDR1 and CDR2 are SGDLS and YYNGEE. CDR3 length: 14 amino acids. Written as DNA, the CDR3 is TGTGCCAGCAGCCCGGGGGTGTCGGGAAACACCATATATTTT. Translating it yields CASSPGVSGNTIYF.

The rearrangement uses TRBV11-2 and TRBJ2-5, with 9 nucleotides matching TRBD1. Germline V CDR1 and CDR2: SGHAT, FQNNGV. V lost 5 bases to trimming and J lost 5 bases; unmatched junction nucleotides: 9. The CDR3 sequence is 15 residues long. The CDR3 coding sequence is TGTGCCAGCAGCAAAACACAGGGGGCGCCGGAGACCCAGTACTTC. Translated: CASSKTQGAPETQYF.

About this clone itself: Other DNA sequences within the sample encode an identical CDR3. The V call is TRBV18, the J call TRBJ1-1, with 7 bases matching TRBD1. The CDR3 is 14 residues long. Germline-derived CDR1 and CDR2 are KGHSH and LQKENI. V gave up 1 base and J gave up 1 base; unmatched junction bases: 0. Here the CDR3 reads CASSPQGANTEAFF. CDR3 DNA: TGTGCCAGCTCACCACAGGGGGCGAACACTGAAGCTTTCTTT.

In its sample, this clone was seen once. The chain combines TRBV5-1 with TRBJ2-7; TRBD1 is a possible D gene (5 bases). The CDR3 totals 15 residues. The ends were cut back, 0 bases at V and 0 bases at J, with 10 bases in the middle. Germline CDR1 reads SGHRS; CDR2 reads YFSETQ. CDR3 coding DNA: TGCGCCAGCAGCTTGGCACAGGTCAGCTCCTACGAGCAGTACTTC. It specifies CASSLAQVSSYEQYF.

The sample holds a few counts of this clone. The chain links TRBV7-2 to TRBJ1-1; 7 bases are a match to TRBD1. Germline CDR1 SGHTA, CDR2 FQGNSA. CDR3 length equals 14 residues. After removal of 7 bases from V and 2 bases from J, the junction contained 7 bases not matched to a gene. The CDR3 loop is CASTLDRVNTEAFF. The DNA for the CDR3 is TGTGCCAGCACTCTTGACAGGGTCAACACTGAAGCTTTCTTT.

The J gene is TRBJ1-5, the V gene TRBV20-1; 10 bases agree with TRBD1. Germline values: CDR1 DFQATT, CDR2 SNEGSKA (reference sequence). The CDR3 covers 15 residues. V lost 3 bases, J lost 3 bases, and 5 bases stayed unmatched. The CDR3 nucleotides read TGCAGTGCTAGTGCCGGGACAGGGGACAATCAGCCCCAGCATTTT. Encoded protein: CSASAGTGDNQPQHF.

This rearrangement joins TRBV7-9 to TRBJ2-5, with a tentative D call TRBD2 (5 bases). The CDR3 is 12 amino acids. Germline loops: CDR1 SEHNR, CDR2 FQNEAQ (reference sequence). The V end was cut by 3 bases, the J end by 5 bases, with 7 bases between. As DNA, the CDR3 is TGTGCCAGCAGCTTTGGCGGGGAGACCCAGTACTTC. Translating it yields CASSFGGETQYF. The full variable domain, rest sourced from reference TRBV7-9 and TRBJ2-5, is DTGVSQNPRHKITKRGQNVTFRCDPISEHNRLYWYRQTLGQGPEFLTYFQNEAQLEKSRLLSDRFSAERPKGSFSTLEIQRTEQGDSAMYLCASSFGGETQYFGPGTRLLVL.

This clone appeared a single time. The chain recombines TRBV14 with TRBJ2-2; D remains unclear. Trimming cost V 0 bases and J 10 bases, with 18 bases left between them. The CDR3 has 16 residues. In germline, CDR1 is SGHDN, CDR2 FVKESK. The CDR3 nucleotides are TGTGCCAGCAGCCAAGATGTCAGATCCTCTAGTTTGGAGCTGTTTTTT. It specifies CASSQDVRSSSLELFF.

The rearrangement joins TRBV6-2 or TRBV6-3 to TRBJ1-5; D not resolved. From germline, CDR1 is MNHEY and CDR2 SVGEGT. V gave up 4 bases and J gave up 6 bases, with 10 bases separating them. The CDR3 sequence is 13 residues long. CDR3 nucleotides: TGTGCCAGCAGTTTTCGGGGTGTTCAGCCCCAGCATTTT. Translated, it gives CASSFRGVQPQHF.

CDR3 DNA: TGTGCCAGCAGCCAAGATCTCTGGGGGCGCAACGAGCAGTACTTC. Translation: CASSQDLWGRNEQYF. The chain employs TRBV3-1 (or the pseudogene TRBV3-2) and TRBJ2-7; the D gene is possibly TRBD1 (6 bases). The CDR3 contains 15 residues. Germline V lookup: CDR1 LGHDT, CDR2 YNNKEL (reference sequence). V lost 0 bases to trimming and J lost 5 bases, with 14 bases between them.

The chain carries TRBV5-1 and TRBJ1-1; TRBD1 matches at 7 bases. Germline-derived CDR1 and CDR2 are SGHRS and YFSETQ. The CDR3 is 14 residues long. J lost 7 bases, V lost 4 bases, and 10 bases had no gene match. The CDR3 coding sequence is TGCGCCAGCAGCACGGGACAGCCTGCTGTTGAAGCTTTCTTT. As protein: CASSTGQPAVEAFF.

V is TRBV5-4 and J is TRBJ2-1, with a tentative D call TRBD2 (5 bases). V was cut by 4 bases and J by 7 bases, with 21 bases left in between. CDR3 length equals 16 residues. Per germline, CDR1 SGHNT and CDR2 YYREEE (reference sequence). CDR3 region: CASSTSFATTGNEQFF. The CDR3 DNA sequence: TGTGCCAGCAGCACATCTTTTGCGACCACGGGGAATGAGCAGTTCTTC.